These 27 T cell receptor beta chains share one sample of origin, sequenced in a study of blood T cell repertoires in COVID-19. The assay was immunoSEQ multiplex PCR, and TCRdb's table has in-frame clones only and misses some. Of roughly 240,000 clones listed, roughly 83% are singletons. Sequenced sample: peripheral blood. All receptors derive from a man aged 55 to 70 who had recovered from COVID-19.

The chain joins TRBV7-8 to TRBJ2-1, with TRBD2 matching 13 bases. With V trimmed by 5 bases and J by 5 bases, 12 bases remained unmatched. The germline gives CDR1 SGHVS, CDR2 FQNEAQ. The CDR3 extends over 18 amino acids. The CDR3 loop is CASSLSVRLAGGDNEQFF. The CDR3 DNA reads as TGTGCCAGCAGCCTTAGTGTCCGACTAGCGGGGGGTGACAATGAGCAGTTCTTC.

This clone appeared a few times. The genes are TRBV7-6 and TRBJ2-1; TRBD2 agrees at 7 bases. V lost 5 bases to trimming and J lost 4 bases; unmatched junction nucleotides: 11. The CDR3 runs to 16 residues. Germline values: CDR1 SGHVS, CDR2 FNYEAQ. The DNA for the CDR3 is TGTGCCAGCAGCCAAACTAGCGCCCGAACGTACAATGAGCAGTTCTTC. It specifies CASSQTSARTYNEQFF.

This clone was observed a few times. V is TRBV5-1 and J is TRBJ2-1, with 7 nucleotides matching TRBD1. The germline CDR1 and CDR2 sequences are SGHRS and YFSETQ. This CDR3 has 14 residues. The V and J ends lost 4 bases and 5 bases, in that order; junction bases with no gene match: 6. The CDR3 DNA follows: TGCGCCAGCAGCCCCGGGACAGCTAACAATGAGCAGTTCTTC. Protein product: CASSPGTANNEQFF.

CDR3 in amino acids: CAISGSGSSTDTQYF. For the CDR3, the DNA is TGTGCCATCAGTGGGAGCGGGAGTAGCACAGATACGCAGTATTTT. V gene TRBV10-3 combines with J gene TRBJ2-3; 8 bases agree with TRBD2. The CDR3 spans 15 residues. The trim removed 4 bases at V and 0 bases at J, leaving 3 bases unmatched. The germline V gene has CDR1 ENHRY and CDR2 SYGVKD.

The V call is TRBV14, the J call TRBJ2-1, with D hard to call. The V and J ends lost 2 bases and 9 bases respectively, with 17 bases between them. CDR3 length equals 15 residues. In germline, CDR1 is SGHDN, CDR2 FVKESK. Here the CDR3 reads CASSQMGTLYSEQFF. CDR3 nucleotides: TGTGCCAGCAGCCAAATGGGCACTCTCTATAGTGAGCAGTTCTTC.

CDR3 bases: TGTGCCAGCAGTGAACGGGACGGGAGCTCCTACGAGCAGTACTTC. Protein product: CASSERDGSSYEQYF. This chain uses TRBV2 with TRBJ2-7; weak D call: TRBD2 (6 bases). The germline V gene encodes CDR1 SNHLY and CDR2 FYNNEI. The germline V and J ends were trimmed by 2 bases and 0 bases, with 11 bases remaining between them. The CDR3 consists of 15 residues.

The chain employs TRBV7-2 and TRBJ1-6; D possibly corresponds to TRBD1 (5 bases). The V gene lost 5 bases and the J gene lost 10 bases, with 18 bases spanning the gap. Germline V gene sequence: CDR1 SGHTA, CDR2 FQGNSA. This CDR3 is built from 15 residues. CDR3 sequence (DNA): TGTGCCAGCAGCCCCGGGGGGGGAGTAGAGTCACCCCTCCACTTT. It is translated as CASSPGGGVESPLHF.

The rearrangement joins TRBV6-5 to TRBJ2-2; possibly TRBD2 for D (5 bases). Germline CDR1 reads MNHEY; CDR2 reads SVGAGI. CDR3 length equals 12 residues. With 8 bases removed from V and 4 bases from J, the gap between germline ends came to 8 bases. The CDR3 is CASGRGTGELFF. The CDR3 nucleotides read TGTGCCAGCGGCCGGGGCACCGGGGAGCTGTTTTTT.

This clone was observed a single time. The rearrangement joins TRBV19 to TRBJ1-1, with 10 nucleotides matching TRBD1. V shed 4 bases and J 4 bases; nucleotides not matched to a gene: 12. The germline V gene encodes CDR1 LNHDA and CDR2 SQIVND (reference sequence). The CDR3 loop spans 17 amino acids. This CDR3 reads CASSRFVGTGVSTEAFF. CDR3 bases: TGTGCCAGTAGTAGATTTGTGGGGACAGGGGTATCCACTGAAGCTTTCTTT.

This clone came up a few times. The rearrangement links TRBV7-9 to TRBJ2-1; TRBD2 matches 11 bases. The J segment lost 4 bases and the V segment lost 5 bases, leaving 13 bases of the junction unmatched. CDR3 length: 18 amino acids. Germline V CDR1 and CDR2: SEHNR, FQNEAQ (reference sequence). Written as DNA, the CDR3 is TGTGCCAGCAGCGCCAAGGCCAGACTAGCGGGAACTTACAATGAGCAGTTCTTC. Protein sequence: CASSAKARLAGTYNEQFF.

This chain links TRBV24-1 with TRBJ2-5, with TRBD1 as a possible D gene (6 bases). This CDR3 contains 14 residues. Germline V gives CDR1 KGHDR, CDR2 SFDVKD. V dropped 7 bases and J dropped 2 bases, with 13 bases sitting between them. CDR3 DNA: TGTGCCACCAGCCCCGGGACACTACAAGAGACCCAGTACTTC. It is translated as CATSPGTLQETQYF.

The chain couples TRBV10-1 to TRBJ1-1; possibly TRBD1 for D (5 bases). Germline assignment: CDR1 WNHNN and CDR2 SYGVQD (reference sequence). V lost 4 bases to trimming and J lost 1 base, with 13 bases between them. This CDR3 comprises 15 residues. The CDR3 is CASSVGRVTNTEAFF. Here the CDR3 DNA reads TGCGCCAGCAGTGTCGGCAGGGTGACGAACACTGAAGCTTTCTTT.

The chain couples TRBV19 to TRBJ1-2; TRBD1 matches at 10 bases. CDR3 length equals 13 residues. The trim removed 8 bases at V and 2 bases at J, leaving 2 bases unmatched. The germline gives CDR1 LNHDA, CDR2 SQIVND (reference sequence). The CDR3 nucleotides are TGTGCCAGTCTGGGACAGGGGAACTATGGCTACACCTTC. Protein sequence: CASLGQGNYGYTF.

The chain uses TRBV18 and TRBJ1-5; 8 positions agree with TRBD1. From germline, CDR1 is KGHSH and CDR2 LQKENI. After removal of 2 bases from V and 0 bases from J, the junction contained 3 bases not matched to a gene. CDR3 length equals 16 residues. The CDR3 is CASSPRQGNSNQPQHF. The DNA of the CDR3 is TGTGCCAGCTCACCAAGACAGGGGAATAGCAATCAGCCCCAGCATTTT.

CDR3 bases: TGTGCCAGCAGCTTAGCGGGGGGGCTCCTTGAGCAGTTCTTC. Residues: CASSLAGGLLEQFF. The rearrangement uses TRBV7-3 and TRBJ2-1, with 9 nucleotides matching TRBD2. Germline CDR1 reads SGHTA; CDR2 reads FQGTGA. V shed 2 bases and J 9 bases; nucleotides not matched to a gene: 5. The CDR3 runs to 14 residues.

DNA for the CDR3: TGTGCCAGCACCAAGGGGGCCACCTATGGCTACACCTTC. Translating gives CASTKGATYGYTF. This rearrangement joins TRBV6-5 to TRBJ1-2; 7 nucleotides align to TRBD1. V lost 7 bases to trimming and J lost 4 bases; unmatched junction nucleotides: 6. Germline-derived CDR1 and CDR2 are MNHEY and SVGAGI. This CDR3 spans 13 amino acids.

The J gene is TRBJ2-3, the V gene TRBV3-1 (or the pseudogene TRBV3-2); tentative D call: TRBD2 (6 bases). In germline, CDR1 is LGHDT, CDR2 YNNKEL (reference sequence). Trimming removed 1 base from V and 4 bases from J, with 12 bases in between. The CDR3 sequence is 15 residues long. CDR3 loop: CASSQGTSYADTQYF. The CDR3 bases are TGTGCCAGCAGCCAAGGCACTAGCTATGCAGATACGCAGTATTTT.

V is TRBV30 and J is TRBJ2-1; TRBD2 agrees at 7 bases. The V gene's germline CDR1 is GTSNPN and CDR2 SVGIG (reference sequence). V dropped 1 base and J dropped 8; count of bases not matched to a gene: 14. The CDR3 loop spans 16 amino acids. CDR3 amino acids: CAWSAPGLRLSHEQFF. The DNA for the CDR3 is TGTGCCTGGAGTGCGCCGGGACTACGACTGTCGCATGAGCAGTTCTTC.

The genes are TRBV18 and TRBJ2-3; TRBD2 matches 14 bases. The CDR3 sequence is 15 residues long. After removal of 3 bases from V and 7 bases from J, the junction contained 3 bases not matched to a gene. The germline V gene has CDR1 KGHSH and CDR2 LQKENI. CDR3 sequence reads: CASSPTSGGENTQYF. For the CDR3, the DNA is TGTGCCAGCTCACCGACTAGCGGGGGGGAAAATACGCAGTATTTT.

The CDR3 nucleotides are TGTGCCACCAGTGATCGTGGCTACCAAGAGACCCAGTACTTC. This translates into CATSDRGYQETQYF. This chain joins TRBV24-1 and TRBJ2-5; D remains unclear. Germline CDR1 KGHDR, CDR2 SFDVKD. The CDR3 length is 14 residues. The V and J ends lost 3 bases and 0 bases respectively, with 7 bases between them.

V usage is TRBV10-2 and J usage is TRBJ2-7; 10 bases line up with TRBD2. Trimming removed 2 bases from V and 7 bases from J; junction bases left unmatched: 11. Germline lookup yields CDR1 WSHSY and CDR2 SAAADI. The CDR3 contains 16 residues. CDR3 in amino acids: CASSETSSGRWGEQYF. In DNA, the CDR3 is TGCGCCAGCAGTGAGACCTCTAGCGGGAGATGGGGAGAGCAGTACTTC.

The CDR3 reads CASSFIRGSYEQYF. The CDR3 DNA sequence: TGTGCCAGCAGCTTCATCAGGGGATCCTACGAGCAGTACTTC. The chain combines TRBV5-6 with TRBJ2-7, with D possibly TRBD1 on 6 matching bases. The CDR3 covers 14 residues. Deletions cut 2 bases from V and 1 base from J, with 10 bases between. Germline lookup yields CDR1 SGHDT and CDR2 YYEEEE.

Of note for this clone: Other nucleotide sequences from this sample produce the same CDR3. The V call is TRBV6-5, the J call TRBJ1-5, with 7 positions matching TRBD1. The CDR3 sequence is 14 residues long. The J segment lost 2 bases and the V segment lost 6 bases, leaving 4 bases of the junction unmatched. Germline V CDR1 and CDR2: MNHEY, SVGAGI. The CDR3 sequence: CASRPDRGNQPQHF. The CDR3 DNA sequence: TGTGCCAGCAGACCCGACAGGGGCAATCAGCCCCAGCATTTT.

The genes are TRBV19 and TRBJ1-1; perhaps TRBD1 as D (5 bases). The V end was cut by 5 bases, the J end by 2 bases, with 9 bases between. Germline CDR1 and CDR2: LNHDA and SQIVND (reference sequence). The CDR3 sequence is 13 residues long. DNA for the CDR3: TGTGCCAGTAGTTGGGGCCCTAACACTGAAGCTTTCTTT. Its translation: CASSWGPNTEAFF. Full variable domain (outside the CDR3, taken from reference TRBV19 and TRBJ1-1): DGGITQSPKYLFRKEGQNVTLSCEQNLNHDAMYWYRQDPGQGLRLIYYSQIVNDFQKGDIAEGYSVSREKKESFPLTVTSAQKNPTAFYLCASSWGPNTEAFFGQGTRLTVV.

The V gene is TRBV11-2, the J gene TRBJ2-3; D may be TRBD2 (5 bases). The CDR3 runs 16 residues. Trimming stripped 3 bases from V and 3 bases from J, with 16 bases between. Per the germline V gene, CDR1 is SGHAT and CDR2 is FQNNGV. CDR3: CASSFQSGVKTDTQYF. The CDR3 DNA reads TGTGCCAGCAGCTTTCAAAGCGGAGTAAAAACAGATACGCAGTATTTT.

This clone was seen only a few times. This chain uses TRBV7-9 with TRBJ2-1; no definite D call. Deletions cut 2 bases from V and 9 bases from J, with 8 bases between. Germline CDR1 and CDR2: SEHNR and FQNEAQ (reference sequence). The CDR3 spans 12 residues. Here the CDR3 reads CASSLPGGEQFF. CDR3 coding DNA: TGTGCCAGCAGCTTACCAGGTGGTGAGCAGTTCTTC.

The chain has TRBV29-1 and TRBJ2-2, with 10 bases aligning to TRBD1. The CDR3 runs to 13 residues. Trimming cost V 7 bases and J 6 bases; bases outside gene matches: 5. Germline V gene lookup returns CDR1 SQVTM and CDR2 ANQGSEA. CDR3 DNA: TGCAGCGCGGACAGGGGGGAACCCGGGGAGCTGTTTTTT. Its translation is CSADRGEPGELFF.